This paragraph covers one TCR beta chain sequence. Its antigen is unknown. The sample comes from a study of cytomegalovirus exposure and HLA in healthy donors. Study outcomes and limitations: A reported reduction in N-insertions relative to the approximately 640-donor mean was seen in an Asian-associated ancestry cluster in a later analysis. An analysis was carried out at a later point. It showed that HLA-associated TCR beta chains were more clonally expanded than equally common non-associated chains.

At collection, donors were nominally healthy, but unrecorded immune exposures were probable. The CDR3 totals 18 residues. After removal of 4 bases from V and 4 bases from J, the junction contained 17 bases not matched to a gene. The V gene's germline CDR1 is LGHNA and CDR2 YNFKEQ. 60 Vbeta and 13 Jbeta primers were used in PCR. Using immunoSEQ multiplex PCR, the repertoire was profiled, and TCRdb retains in-frame clones only, with some absent. The data show hundreds of thousands of clones, about three quarters seen once. The sequencing sample was made of PBMCs. This clonotype was obtained from a woman aged 60-75 years in good health and CMV-seropositive. The genes are TRBV4-2 and TRBJ2-5; TRBD2 agrees at 8 bases. The CDR3: CASSLQGVAGIGTETQYF. The CDR3 coding sequence is TGTGCCAGCAGCCTCCAAGGGGTAGCGGGAATCGGTACAGAGACCCAGTACTTC.